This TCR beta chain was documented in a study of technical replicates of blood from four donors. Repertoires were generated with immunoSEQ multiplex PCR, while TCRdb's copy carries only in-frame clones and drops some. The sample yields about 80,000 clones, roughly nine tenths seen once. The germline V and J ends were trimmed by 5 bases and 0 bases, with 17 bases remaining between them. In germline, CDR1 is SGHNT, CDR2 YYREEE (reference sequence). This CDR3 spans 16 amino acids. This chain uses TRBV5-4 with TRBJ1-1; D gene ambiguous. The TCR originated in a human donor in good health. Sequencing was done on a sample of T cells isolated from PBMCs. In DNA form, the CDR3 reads TGTGCCAGCAGTTTTGACACAATTCACATGAACACTGAAGCTTTCTTT. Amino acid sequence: CASSFDTIHMNTEAFF.